The table lists the clone carrying this TCR beta chain with many counts. Germline values: CDR1 DFQATT, CDR2 SNEGSKA (reference sequence). CDR3 length equals 12 residues. The V and J ends lost 6 bases and 4 bases, in that order; junction bases with no gene match: 5. The data were obtained in a study of T cells in Graves' hyperthyroidism and ophthalmopathy. At the level of the study: Sampling of peripheral blood happened at initial diagnosis, prior to any treatment.

The source material, RNA transcripts, was used to amplify TCR beta CDR3 regions. The TCR CDR3 first-round RT-PCR relied on the HTBI primer set. TCRdb analysed the multiplex PCR reads with MiXCR anew, one entry per CDR3 protein. The table shows about 560,000 distinct CDR3 sequences, with 15% to 17% occurring only once. What was sequenced was blood. This sequence originates from a woman under 40 with Graves' hyperthyroidism. This chain joins TRBV20-1 and TRBJ1-1; TRBD1 matches at 7 bases. DNA of the CDR3: TGCAGTGCCGGAGCAGGGGGCACTGAAGCTTTCTTT. Its translation is CSAGAGGTEAFF.